The text below deals with one T cell receptor beta chain. This entry is derived from a study of blood T cell repertoires in COVID-19. The overall study: Italy, Spain and the United States were the sources of the convalescent and acute COVID-19 samples. Sources were T cells, B-cell-depleted T cells, or PBMCs; the material itself was cDNA or gDNA.

Methods used by the authors: Using reference gene primer amplification, nucleated cell counts were estimated. Assay used: immunoSEQ multiplex PCR; TCRdb lists only in-frame clones, some missing. V and J calls and clone size are given by that table; D and trimming were obtained from the DNA. The table shows 120,000 or so clones, with 69% occurring only once. The CDR3 is 12 residues long. V was clipped by 4 bases and J by 11 bases; unmatched bases: 7. Germline lookup yields CDR1 SNHLY and CDR2 FYNNEI. The sequence came from a woman aged 70-85 years with acute or convalescent COVID-19. The genes are TRBV2 and TRBJ1-1; TRBD1 matches 7 bases. Input material: peripheral blood. The CDR3 region is CASSGRGQRAFF. In nucleotides, the CDR3 is TGTGCCAGCAGTGGAAGGGGGCAACGTGCTTTCTTT.